The clone carrying this T cell receptor (beta chain) has at least ten counts. As yet, its antigen is unknown. These data originate in a study of Graves' ophthalmopathy and Graves' hyperthyroidism. Study-level points and caveats: A 13-signature model separated ophthalmopathy from stable hyperthyroidism, reaching less than 90% sensitivity and around 79% specificity cross-validated. In blood, most expanded thyroid clonotypes above 0.001 frequency were also detected.

No ophthalmopathy within 18 months of follow-up signified stable hyperthyroidism. Physicians reached a diagnosis by relying on clinical symptoms, serum thyroxine, TRAb, thyroid ultrasound and orbital computed tomography. For repertoire sequencing, the TCR beta CDR3 regions were amplified from RNA transcripts. The workflow started with a first-round RT-PCR run with HTBI primers and then moved on to a second-round multiplex PCR. MiXCR, run by TCRdb on the multiplex PCR reads, gives a single entry per CDR3 protein. The sample shows roughly 380,000 distinct CDR3 sequences, less than 20% of them seen only once. V was trimmed by 4 bases and J by 4 bases, leaving 14 bases between them. Germline-derived CDR1 and CDR2 are DFQATT and SNEGSKA (reference sequence). This CDR3 has 14 amino acids.

The sequence derives from a woman between 18 and 29 years old with stable Graves' hyperthyroidism. Material: peripheral blood. The V and J genes are TRBV20-1 and TRBJ1-5; perhaps TRBD1 as D (6 bases). CDR3 protein: CSATSRGENQPQHF. In DNA, the CDR3 is TGCAGTGCTACAAGCAGGGGCGAAAATCAGCCCCAGCATTTT.